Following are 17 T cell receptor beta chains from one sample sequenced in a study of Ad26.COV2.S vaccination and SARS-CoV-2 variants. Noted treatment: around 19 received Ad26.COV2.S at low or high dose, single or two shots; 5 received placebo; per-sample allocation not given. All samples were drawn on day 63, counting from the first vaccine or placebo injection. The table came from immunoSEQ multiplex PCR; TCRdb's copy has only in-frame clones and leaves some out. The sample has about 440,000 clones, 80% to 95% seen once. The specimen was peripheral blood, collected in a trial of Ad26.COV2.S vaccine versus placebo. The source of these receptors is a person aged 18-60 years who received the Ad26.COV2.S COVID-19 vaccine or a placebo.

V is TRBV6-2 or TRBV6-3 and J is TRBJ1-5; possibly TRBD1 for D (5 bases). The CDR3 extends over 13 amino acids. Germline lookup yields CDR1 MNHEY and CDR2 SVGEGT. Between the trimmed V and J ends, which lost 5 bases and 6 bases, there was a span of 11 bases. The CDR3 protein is CASSPGARQPQHF. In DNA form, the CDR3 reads TGTGCCAGCAGTCCCGGGGCCCGTCAGCCCCAGCATTTT.

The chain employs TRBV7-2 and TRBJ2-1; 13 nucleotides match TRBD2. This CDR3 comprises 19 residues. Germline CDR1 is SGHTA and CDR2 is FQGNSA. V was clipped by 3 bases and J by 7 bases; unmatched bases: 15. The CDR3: CASSLYNVPLAGGPNEQFF. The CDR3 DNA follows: TGTGCCAGCAGCTTGTACAACGTCCCACTAGCGGGAGGGCCGAATGAGCAGTTCTTC.

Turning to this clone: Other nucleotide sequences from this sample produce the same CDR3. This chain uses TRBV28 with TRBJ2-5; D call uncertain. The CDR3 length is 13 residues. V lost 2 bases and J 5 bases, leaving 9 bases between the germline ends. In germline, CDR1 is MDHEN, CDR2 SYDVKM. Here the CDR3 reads CASSLGLRETQYF. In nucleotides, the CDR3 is TGTGCCAGCAGTTTAGGGTTAAGGGAGACCCAGTACTTC. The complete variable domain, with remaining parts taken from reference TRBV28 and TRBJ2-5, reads DVKVTQSSRYLVKRTGEKVFLECVQDMDHENMFWYRQDPGLGLRLIYFSYDVKMKEKGDIPEGYSVSREKKERFSLILESASTNQTSMYLCASSLGLRETQYFGPGTRLLVL.

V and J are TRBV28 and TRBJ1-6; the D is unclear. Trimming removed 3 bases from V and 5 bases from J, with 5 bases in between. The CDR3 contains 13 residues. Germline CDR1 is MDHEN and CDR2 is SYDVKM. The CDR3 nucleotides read TGTGCCAGCAGTTTTTACGATAATTCACCCCTCCACTTT. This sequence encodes CASSFYDNSPLHF.

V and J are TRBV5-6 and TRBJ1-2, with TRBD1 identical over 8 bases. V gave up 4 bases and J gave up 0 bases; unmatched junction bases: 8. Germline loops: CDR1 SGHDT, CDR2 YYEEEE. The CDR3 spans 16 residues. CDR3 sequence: CASSLKGQGTNYGYTF. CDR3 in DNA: TGTGCCAGCAGCCTAAAAGGACAGGGCACTAACTATGGCTACACCTTC.

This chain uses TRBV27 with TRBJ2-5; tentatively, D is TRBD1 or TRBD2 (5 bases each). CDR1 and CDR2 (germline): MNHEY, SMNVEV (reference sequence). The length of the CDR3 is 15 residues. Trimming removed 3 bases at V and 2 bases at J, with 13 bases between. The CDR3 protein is CASSFQGRQQETQYF. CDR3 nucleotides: TGTGCCAGCAGTTTTCAGGGACGGCAACAAGAGACCCAGTACTTC.

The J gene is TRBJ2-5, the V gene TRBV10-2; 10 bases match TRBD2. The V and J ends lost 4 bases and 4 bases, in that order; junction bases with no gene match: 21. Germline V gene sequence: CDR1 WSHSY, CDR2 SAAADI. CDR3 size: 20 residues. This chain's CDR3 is CASSGEAVNTISGRIETQYF. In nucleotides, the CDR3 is TGCGCCAGCAGTGGAGAGGCAGTAAATACCATTAGCGGGAGGATAGAGACCCAGTACTTC.

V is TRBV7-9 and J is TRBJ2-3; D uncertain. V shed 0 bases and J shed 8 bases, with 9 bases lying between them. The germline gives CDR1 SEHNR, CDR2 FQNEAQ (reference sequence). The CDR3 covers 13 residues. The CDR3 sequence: CASSLAVVGTQYF. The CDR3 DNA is TGTGCCAGCAGCTTAGCGGTAGTAGGTACGCAGTATTTT.

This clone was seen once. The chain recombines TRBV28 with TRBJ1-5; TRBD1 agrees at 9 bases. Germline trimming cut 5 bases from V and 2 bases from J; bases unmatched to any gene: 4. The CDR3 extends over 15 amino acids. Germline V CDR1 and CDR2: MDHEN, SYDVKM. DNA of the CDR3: TGTGCCAGCAGTGGACGGACAGGGGGCAATCAGCCCCAGCATTTT. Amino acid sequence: CASSGRTGGNQPQHF.

In nucleotides, the CDR3 is TGTGCCAGCAGTTACTCTAGGGGTTGGGACGAGCAGTACTTC. Protein: CASSYSRGWDEQYF. V and J are TRBV6-5 and TRBJ2-7; D may be TRBD1 (5 bases). Germline CDR1 and CDR2: MNHEY and SVGAGI. Between the trimmed V and J ends, which lost 0 bases and 5 bases, there was a span of 11 bases. This CDR3 region has 14 residues.

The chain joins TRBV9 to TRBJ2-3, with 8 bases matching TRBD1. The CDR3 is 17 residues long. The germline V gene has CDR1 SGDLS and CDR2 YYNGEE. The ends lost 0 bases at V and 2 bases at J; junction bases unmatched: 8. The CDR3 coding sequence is TGTGCCAGCAGCGTAGACCCCGGGACAGGAATCACAGATACGCAGTATTTT. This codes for CASSVDPGTGITDTQYF. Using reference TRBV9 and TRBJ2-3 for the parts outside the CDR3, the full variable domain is DSGVTQTPKHLITATGQRVTLRCSPRSGDLSVYWYQQSLDQGLQFLIQYYNGEERAKGNILERFSAQQFPDLHSELNLSSLELGDSALYFCASSVDPGTGITDTQYFGPGTRLTVL.

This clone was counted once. Here the CDR3 reads CASSLSGSSTDTQYF. The CDR3 DNA reads TGTGCCAGCAGCTTGAGTGGAAGTAGCACAGATACGCAGTATTTT. This sequence joins TRBV5-4 and TRBJ2-3; D call uncertain. Germline V gives CDR1 SGHNT, CDR2 YYREEE (reference sequence). The CDR3 contains 15 residues. V was shortened by 1 base and J by 0 bases, with 9 bases between the two germline ends.

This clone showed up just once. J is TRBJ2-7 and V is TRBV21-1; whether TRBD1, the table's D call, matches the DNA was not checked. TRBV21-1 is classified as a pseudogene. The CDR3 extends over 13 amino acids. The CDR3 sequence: CASTQKGQGLQYF. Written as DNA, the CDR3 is TGTGCCAGCACCCAAAAGGGACAGGGATTGCAGTACTTC.

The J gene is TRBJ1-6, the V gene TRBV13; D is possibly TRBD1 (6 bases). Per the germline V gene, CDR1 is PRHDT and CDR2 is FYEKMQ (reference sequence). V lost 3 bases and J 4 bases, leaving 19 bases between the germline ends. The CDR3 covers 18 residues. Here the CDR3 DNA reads TGTGCCAGCAGCTTCTCCCTGACAGGCTTAAATTATAATTCACCCCTCCACTTT. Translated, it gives CASSFSLTGLNYNSPLHF.

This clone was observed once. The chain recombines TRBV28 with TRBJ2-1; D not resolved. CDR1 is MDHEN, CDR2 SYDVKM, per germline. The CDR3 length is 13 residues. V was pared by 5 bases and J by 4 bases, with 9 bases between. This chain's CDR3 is CASSPQGYNEQFF. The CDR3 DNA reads TGTGCCAGCAGTCCACAAGGGTACAATGAGCAGTTCTTC.

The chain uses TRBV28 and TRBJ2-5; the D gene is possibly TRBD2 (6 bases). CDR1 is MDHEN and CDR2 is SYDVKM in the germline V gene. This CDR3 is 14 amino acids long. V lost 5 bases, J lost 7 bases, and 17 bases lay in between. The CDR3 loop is CASSQALGLGTQYF. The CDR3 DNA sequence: TGTGCCAGCAGTCAAGCCCTGGGACTTGGGACCCAGTACTTC.

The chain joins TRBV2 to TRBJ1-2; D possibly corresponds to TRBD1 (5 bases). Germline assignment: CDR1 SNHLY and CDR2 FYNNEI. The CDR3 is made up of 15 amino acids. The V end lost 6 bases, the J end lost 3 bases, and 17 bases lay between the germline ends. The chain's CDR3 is CASSLGPMGHYGYTF. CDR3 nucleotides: TGTGCCAGCAGCCTAGGGCCTATGGGGCACTATGGCTACACCTTC.